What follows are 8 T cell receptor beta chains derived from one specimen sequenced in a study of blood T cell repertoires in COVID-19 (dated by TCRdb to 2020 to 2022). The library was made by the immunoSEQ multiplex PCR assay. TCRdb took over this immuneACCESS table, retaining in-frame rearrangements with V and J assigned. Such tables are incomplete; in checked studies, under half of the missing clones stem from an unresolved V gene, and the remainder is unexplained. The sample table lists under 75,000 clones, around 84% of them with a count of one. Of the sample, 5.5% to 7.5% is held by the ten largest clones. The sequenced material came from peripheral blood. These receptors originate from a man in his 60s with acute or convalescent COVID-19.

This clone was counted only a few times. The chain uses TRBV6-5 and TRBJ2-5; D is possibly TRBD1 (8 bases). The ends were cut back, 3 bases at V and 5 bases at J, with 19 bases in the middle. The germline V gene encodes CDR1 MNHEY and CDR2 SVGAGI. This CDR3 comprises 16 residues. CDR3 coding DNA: TGTGCCAGCAGTTATACGGGAGGACAGGGTGGGGAGACCCAGTACTTC. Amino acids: CASSYTGGQGGETQYF.

CDR3 DNA sequence: TGCGCCAGCAGCTTGGTTTGGTCCCCTTCTCAGGGGATAATTGGAAACACCATATATTTT. Protein sequence: CASSLVWSPSQGIIGNTIYF. The rearrangement links TRBV5-1 to TRBJ1-3, with D tentatively TRBD1 (6 bases). The CDR3 consists of 20 residues. Trimming removed 0 bases from V and 3 bases from J, with 25 bases in between. CDR1 and CDR2 from the germline V gene are SGHRS and YFSETQ.

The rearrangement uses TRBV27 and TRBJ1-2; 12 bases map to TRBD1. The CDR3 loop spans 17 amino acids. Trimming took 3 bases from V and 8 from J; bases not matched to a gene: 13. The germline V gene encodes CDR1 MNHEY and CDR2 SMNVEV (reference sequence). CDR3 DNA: TGTGCCAGCAGTTTGGATCCTGGGACAGGGGGCCTCGGGGGCTACACCTTC. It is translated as CASSLDPGTGGLGGYTF.

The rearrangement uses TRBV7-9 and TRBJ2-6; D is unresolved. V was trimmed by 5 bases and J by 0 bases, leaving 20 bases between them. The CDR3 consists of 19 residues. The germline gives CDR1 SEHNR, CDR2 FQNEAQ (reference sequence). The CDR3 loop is CASSPLLGRRPSGANVLTF. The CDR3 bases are TGTGCCAGCAGCCCCCTACTTGGGCGCCGGCCCTCTGGGGCCAACGTCCTGACTTTC.

The CDR3 spells CASSGGTSATDTQYF. In DNA, the CDR3 is TGCGCCAGCAGCGGAGGGACTAGCGCCACAGATACGCAGTATTTT. The rearrangement uses TRBV5-1 and TRBJ2-3, with 10 bases lining up with TRBD2. V was clipped by 4 bases and J by 2 bases; unmatched bases: 4. Looked up from germline, CDR1 is SGHRS and CDR2 is YFSETQ. The CDR3 is 15 residues long.

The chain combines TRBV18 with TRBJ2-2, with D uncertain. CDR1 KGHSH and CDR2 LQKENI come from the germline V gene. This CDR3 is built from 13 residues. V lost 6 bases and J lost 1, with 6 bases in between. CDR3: CASSSGNTGELFF. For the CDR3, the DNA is TGTGCCAGCTCGTCGGGGAACACCGGGGAGCTGTTTTTT.

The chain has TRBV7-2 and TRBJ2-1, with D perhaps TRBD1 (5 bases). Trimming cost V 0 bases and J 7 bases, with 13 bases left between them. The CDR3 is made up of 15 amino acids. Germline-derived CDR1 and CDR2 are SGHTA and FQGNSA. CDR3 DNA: TGTGCCAGCAGCTTAGCAAGGGGCCTCGGTAATGAGCAGTTCTTC. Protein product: CASSLARGLGNEQFF.

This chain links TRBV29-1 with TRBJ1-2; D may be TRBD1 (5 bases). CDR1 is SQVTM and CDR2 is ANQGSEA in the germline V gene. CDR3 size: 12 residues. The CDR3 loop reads CSGGTGTYGYTF. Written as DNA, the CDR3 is TGCAGTGGAGGGACGGGGACCTATGGCTACACCTTC.